The sequence of this T cell receptor beta chain was determined in a study of T cell responses to AZD1222 COVID-19 vaccine (dated by TCRdb to 2020 to 2022). Describing the broader study: AZD1222 recipients given second doses at about 4 weeks or at about 12 weeks were pooled, since spike-specific TCR depth and breadth were not found to differ between the two schedules. Enrollment into the trials was organized by age into subgroups of 18-55, 56-69 and 70-plus years, and those subgroups contained roughly 150, 30 and 60 TCR-sequenced participants, respectively. A total of more than 230 trial participants underwent TCR sequencing, of whom roughly 210 received two doses of AZD1222 and some 25 received two doses of the MenACWY control vaccine. What the study reported, not specific to this receptor: Conclusions about previously exposed vaccinees were limited because only six AZD1222 recipients were SARS-CoV-2 seropositive at baseline. A significant rise in spike-specific TCR breadth and depth was observed after two AZD1222 doses relative to day 0 and relative to MenACWY recipients. Because no samples from the day 14 peak response were available, repertoires could be characterized only after the peak T cell response. The 56-69-year group was small, and its depth increase did not reach significance, likely because of low power. The whole spike protein was spanned by vaccine-associated CD4 TCRs, and dominant responses were seen in regions 160-218 and 743-854. Participants were mostly white British, with more females than males. The authors suggested clonal diversity may have been underestimated. Reportedly, close to half of the unique spike-specific TCRs recognized epitopes lying outside the regions that are mutated in the B.1.351 and B.1.1.7 variants.

V lost 4 bases and J lost 5 bases, and the count of bases not matched to a germline gene is 4. The CDR3 runs 14 amino acids, cysteine and phenylalanine included. Only the CDR3 part of the read is kept: 42 bases, read in frame from the first base. The germline V gene supplies CDR1 SGHDT and CDR2 YYEEEE. What the time point label conveys for this sample: baseline before first vaccination. Samples from vaccinated people were obtained from the UK trials COV001 and COV002, which included a single-blind randomized controlled phase 2/3 trial of AZD1222 (ChAdOx1 nCoV-19) in healthy adults. Trial participant PBMC samples were collected at day 0 and day 28 after the second dose for TCRbeta chain sequencing. The CDR3 regions of human TCRbeta chains were analyzed by immunosequencing. As for how the authors treated the data: Repertoire TCRs were matched against a reference library of SARS-CoV-2-specific TCRs generated with the MIRA antigen-specificity platform. Breadth was defined as the fraction of unique TCRs that were SARS-CoV-2-associated. Depth was defined as the fraction of total T cells that were SARS-CoV-2-associated. Using the MIRA data, every spike-specific TCR was mapped to the spike region that the TCR reacted to and assigned to either a CD4 or a CD8 class. Log10-transformed breadth and depth values were compared by one-way ANOVA with Sidak's multiple comparisons tests. The clones in this table, taken by TCRdb from immuneACCESS, are in-frame only. Not every clone is retained; where verified, under half of the shortfall comes from an unresolved V gene, and the cause of the rest is unknown. D and trimming were read from the DNA, whereas the V and J calls and clone size are those reported in that table. This sample holds approximately 140,000 clones; around 90% were observed only once. The leading ten clones occupy roughly 3.1% of the sample.

Turning to this clone: Which antigen it targets is not known. One base away there is no much larger clone; base qualities are not given.

The starting material was peripheral blood, obtained on day 0 of AZD1222 vaccination. This receptor was taken from an adult in good health. This sequence uses TRBV5-6 and TRBJ2-7, with 12 junctional bases fitting TRBD1. The nucleotide sequence reads TGTGCCAGCAGCCGGGACAGGGGGCGAGACGAGCAGTACTTC. It encodes CASSRDRGRDEQYF.